This TCR beta chain was identified during a study of shared clonotypes between healthy human individuals. Sequenced by immunoSEQ multiplex PCR; TCRdb stores in-frame clones only, minus some. In the table there are approximately 740,000 clones, around 74% of which are singletons. Study-wide findings and caveats: The study sampled only blood, and tissue repertoires likely differ. Since donors were few, the genetic and exposure-history diversity represented was limited.

Donation came from healthy HIV-negative adults that had no recent acute infections or vaccinations. Splitting of CD4+ cells produced CD45RA+ naive and CD45RA-negative memory subsets. As concerns this clone: The target antigen is unknown.

The sequenced sample consisted of memory CD4+ T cells sorted from blood. Subset indicated: CD45RA-negative fraction. The receptor comes from a woman aged 25 to 39 in good health.

In DNA form, the CDR3 reads TGTGCCAGCAGCAAATGGTCGAACAGGGGGCGAAACGAGCAGTACTTC. This codes for CASSKWSNRGRNEQYF. The J gene is TRBJ2-7, the V gene TRBV5-4; 9 bases fit TRBD1. The CDR3 runs 16 residues. Trimming at V came to 4 bases and at J to 5 bases, leaving 13 bases not matched to a gene. Germline assignment: CDR1 SGHNT and CDR2 YYREEE (reference sequence).